This TCR beta chain was retrieved from a study of Ad26.COV2.S vaccination and SARS-CoV-2 variants. Study-level background: Ad26.COV2.S arm of COV1001 included the donor. In the study, Ad26.COV2.S was injected intramuscularly once, or twice 56 days apart. Study-wide points: Vaccine and placebo recipients had similar non-spike TCR breadth. Participants in the vaccine arm had higher spike-specific TCR breadth; placebo recipients had lower.

A remark on this clone: Its specificity is unknown.

The CDR3 is made up of 17 amino acids. CDR1 SGDLS and CDR2 YYNGEE come from the germline V gene. The ends lost 0 bases at V and 4 bases at J; junction bases unmatched: 8. The table came from immunoSEQ multiplex PCR; TCRdb's copy has only in-frame clones and leaves some out. The data contain 300,000 to 350,000 clones, 90% of them singletons. Regarding treatment: about 20 received Ad26.COV2.S at low or high dose, single or two shots; about five received placebo; per-sample allocation not given. Samples came from day 63 after the first vaccine or placebo injection. The material sequenced was peripheral blood, taken in a trial of Ad26.COV2.S vaccine versus placebo. The receptor was isolated from a person aged 18-65 years who received the Ad26.COV2.S COVID-19 vaccine or a placebo. The chain recombines TRBV9 with TRBJ2-2; 8 bases fit TRBD1. Written as DNA, the CDR3 is TGTGCCAGCAGCGTAGTCGCTGGGACAGGTGTCACCGGGGAGCTGTTTTTT. This gives the protein CASSVVAGTGVTGELFF.